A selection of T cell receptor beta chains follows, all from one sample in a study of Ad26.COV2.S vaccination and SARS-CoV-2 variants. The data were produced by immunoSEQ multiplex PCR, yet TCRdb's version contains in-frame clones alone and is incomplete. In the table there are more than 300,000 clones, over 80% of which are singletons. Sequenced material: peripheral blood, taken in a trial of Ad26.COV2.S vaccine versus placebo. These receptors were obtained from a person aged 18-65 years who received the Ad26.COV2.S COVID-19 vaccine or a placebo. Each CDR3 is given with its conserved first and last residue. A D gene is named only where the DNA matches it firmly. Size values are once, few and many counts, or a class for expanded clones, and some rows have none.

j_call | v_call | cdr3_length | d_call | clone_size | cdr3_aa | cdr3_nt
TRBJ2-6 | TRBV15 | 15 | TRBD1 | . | CATSLGGNGANVLTF | TGTGCCACCAGTTTAGGGGGCAATGGGGCCAACGTCCTGACTTTC
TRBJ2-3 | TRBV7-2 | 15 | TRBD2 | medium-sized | CASSLGLGGADTQYF | TGTGCCAGCAGCTTAGGTTTGGGAGGGGCCGATACGCAGTATTTT
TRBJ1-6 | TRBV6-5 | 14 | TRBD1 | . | CASSGGQGNSPLHF | TGTGCCAGCAGCGGCGGACAGGGTAATTCACCCCTCCACTTT
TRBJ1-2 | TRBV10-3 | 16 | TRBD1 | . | CAISESRGTGGAGYTF | TGTGCCATCAGTGAGTCGAGAGGGACAGGGGGAGCCGGCTACACCTTC
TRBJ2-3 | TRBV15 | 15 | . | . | CATSRARGAVDTQYF | TGTGCCACCAGCAGAGCCCGGGGGGCGGTGGATACGCAGTATTTT
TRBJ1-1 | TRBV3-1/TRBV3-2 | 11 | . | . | CASSQTAEAFF | TGTGCCAGCAGCCAAACAGCTGAAGCTTTCTTT
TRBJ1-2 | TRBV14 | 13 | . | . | CASSQDVGKGYTF | TGTGCCAGCAGCCAAGATGTAGGGAAGGGCTACACCTTC
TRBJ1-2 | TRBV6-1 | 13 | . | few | CASSDQGIWGYTF | TGTGCCAGCAGTGACCAGGGGATTTGGGGCTACACCTTC
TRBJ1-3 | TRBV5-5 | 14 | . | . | CASSTTGSGNTIYF | TGTGCCAGCAGCACCACAGGGTCTGGAAACACCATATATTTT
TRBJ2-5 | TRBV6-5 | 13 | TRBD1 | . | CASRVQGAQTQYF | TGTGCCAGCAGGGTACAGGGGGCTCAGACCCAGTACTTC
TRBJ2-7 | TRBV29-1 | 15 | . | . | CSVEILRTSSYEQYF | TGCAGCGTTGAGATTCTTAGGACCTCATCCTACGAGCAGTACTTC
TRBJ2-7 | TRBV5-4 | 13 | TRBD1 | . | CASRIDRGSEQYF | TGTGCCAGCAGGATCGACAGGGGGAGCGAGCAGTACTTC
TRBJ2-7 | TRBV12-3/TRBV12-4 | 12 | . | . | CASSFSVYEQYF | TGTGCCAGCAGTTTTTCCGTCTACGAGCAGTACTTC
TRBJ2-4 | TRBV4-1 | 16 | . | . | CASSHFPGATKNIQYF | TGCGCCAGCAGCCACTTCCCGGGGGCCACCAAAAACATTCAGTACTTC
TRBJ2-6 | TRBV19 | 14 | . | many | CASRRTAGANVLTF | TGTGCCAGTAGACGGACAGCTGGGGCCAACGTCCTGACTTTC
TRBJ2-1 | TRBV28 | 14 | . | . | CASSLRPPYNEQFF | TGTGCCAGCAGTTTACGGCCGCCCTACAATGAGCAGTTCTTC
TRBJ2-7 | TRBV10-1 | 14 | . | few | CASSEGNSPYEQYF | TGCGCCAGCAGTGAGGGCAACAGTCCCTACGAGCAGTACTTC
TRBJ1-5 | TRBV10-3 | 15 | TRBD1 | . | CAISAGQTVGQPQHF | TGTGCCATCAGTGCGGGACAGACCGTAGGTCAGCCCCAGCATTTT
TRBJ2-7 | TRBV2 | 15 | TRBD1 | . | CASSESTGWTAEQYF | TGTGCCAGCAGTGAGTCGACAGGGTGGACCGCCGAGCAGTACTTC
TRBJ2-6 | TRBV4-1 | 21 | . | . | CASSQLQIRDAGRSGANVLTF | TGCGCCAGCAGCCAGTTACAAATCCGGGACGCCGGGAGATCTGGGGCCAACGTCCTGACTTTC
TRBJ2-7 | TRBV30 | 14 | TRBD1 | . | CAWSLGQGRDEQYF | TGTGCCTGGAGTTTGGGACAGGGCAGGGACGAGCAGTACTTC
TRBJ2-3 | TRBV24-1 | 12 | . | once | CATSGVPDTQYF | TGTGCCACCAGTGGGGTTCCAGATACGCAGTATTTT
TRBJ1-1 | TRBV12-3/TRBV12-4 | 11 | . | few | CASTLTTEAFF | TGTGCCAGTACTCTTACAACTGAAGCTTTCTTT
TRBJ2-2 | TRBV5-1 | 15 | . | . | CASSSPLPNTGELFF | TGCGCCAGCAGCTCACCCCTACCTAACACCGGGGAGCTGTTTTTT
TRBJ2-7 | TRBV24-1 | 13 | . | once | CATSGGSLYEQYF | TGTGCCACCAGTGGTGGAAGCCTCTACGAGCAGTACTTC
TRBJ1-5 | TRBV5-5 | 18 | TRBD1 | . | CASSLLWTGGDSNQPQHF | TGTGCCAGCAGCTTGCTTTGGACAGGGGGCGATAGCAATCAGCCCCAGCATTTT
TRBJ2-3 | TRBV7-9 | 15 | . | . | CASSPRRIQADTQYF | TGTGCCAGCAGCCCTCGACGGATCCAAGCAGATACGCAGTATTTT
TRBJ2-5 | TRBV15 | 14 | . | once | CATSRDKPSETQYF | TGTGCCACCAGCAGAGATAAACCGTCGGAGACCCAGTACTTC
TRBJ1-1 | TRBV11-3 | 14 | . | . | CASSFDGMNTEAFF | TGTGCCAGCAGCTTTGATGGGATGAACACTGAAGCTTTCTTT
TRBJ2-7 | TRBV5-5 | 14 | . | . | CASSLPGRRYEQYF | TGTGCCAGCAGTCTGCCGGGACGGAGATACGAGCAGTACTTC
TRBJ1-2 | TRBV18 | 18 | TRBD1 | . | CASSPPGTGRNHNYGYTF | TGTGCCAGCTCACCACCCGGGACAGGAAGAAATCATAACTATGGCTACACCTTC
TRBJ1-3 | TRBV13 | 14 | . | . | CASSLWSSGNTIYF | TGTGCCAGCAGCTTATGGAGCTCTGGAAACACCATATATTTT